These 27 T cell receptor beta chains were sequenced from one sample in a study of low-dose radiotherapy and immunotherapy resistance in tumors. As for time point: before trial treatment. Gene-specific TRAV and TRBV primers were used for first-strand cDNA, covering alpha and beta chains. Over approximately 19 PCR cycles, TCRs were amplified from a constant-region primer and V-primer adapter. TCRdb analysed the reads with MiXCR anew, one entry per CDR3 protein. The sample lists 85,000 to 95,000 distinct CDR3 sequences; more than 8.5% were seen once. Specimen: PBMCs, collected before treatment. These receptors all come from a male donor with prostate cancer.

The table lists this clonotype with many counts. This rearrangement joins TRBV7-2 to TRBJ1-2, with 8 bases aligning to TRBD1. Germline V gene data show CDR1 as SGHTA and CDR2 as FQGNSA. The CDR3 is made up of 16 amino acids. Germline trimming cut 5 bases from V and 3 bases from J; bases unmatched to any gene: 11. CDR3 amino acids: CASSRPRDRGYYGYTF. In DNA form, the CDR3 reads TGTGCCAGCAGCCGCCCCAGAGACAGGGGATACTATGGCTACACCTTC.

Many counts were recorded for this clonotype. DNA of the CDR3: TGTGCCAGCAGTTACTCTTCCAGGGGCGCGGGACCTTCCGAGCAGTACTTC. Translated, it gives CASSYSSRGAGPSEQYF. V gene TRBV6-5 combines with J gene TRBJ2-7; the D call may be TRBD1 or TRBD2 (6 bases each). CDR3 size: 17 residues. Trimming pared 0 bases from V and 6 bases from J, leaving 21 bases between. Germline CDR1 MNHEY, CDR2 SVGAGI.

This clonotype was recorded at least ten times. The chain links TRBV7-9 to TRBJ1-2; D unresolved. The germline V gene encodes CDR1 SEHNR and CDR2 FQNEAQ (reference sequence). Trimming stripped 1 base from V and 2 bases from J, with 5 bases between. This CDR3 comprises 13 residues. The CDR3: CASSLDGNYGYTF. DNA for the CDR3: TGTGCCAGCAGCTTAGACGGGAACTATGGCTACACCTTC.

This clonotype was counted only a few times. CDR3: CASSSGLSGNTIYF. The CDR3 region has the DNA TGTGCCAGCAGCTCCGGATTATCTGGAAACACCATATATTTT. This chain joins TRBV7-2 and TRBJ1-3; D gene uncertain. Per the germline V gene, CDR1 is SGHTA and CDR2 is FQGNSA. Trimming left V 4 bases short and J 1 base short, with 8 bases between. The CDR3 loop spans 14 amino acids.

This clonotype came up many times. The chain has TRBV5-1 and TRBJ2-5, with 8 bases lining up with TRBD1. CDR3 size: 17 residues. The V gene's germline CDR1 is SGHRS and CDR2 YFSETQ. Losses at the gene ends were 3 bases for V and 1 base for J; bases not matched to a gene: 11. CDR3 in DNA: TGCGCCAGCAGCTCTTCGGGACAGGCCCTCTTCCAAGAGACCCAGTACTTC. Its translation: CASSSSGQALFQETQYF.

This clonotype was observed at least ten times. This rearrangement joins TRBV28 to TRBJ2-1, with D uncertain. Looked up from germline, CDR1 is MDHEN and CDR2 is SYDVKM. V was cut by 3 bases and J by 6 bases, with 15 bases left in between. The CDR3 sequence is 15 residues long. The CDR3: CASSFLAGPVNEQFF. CDR3 nucleotides: TGTGCCAGCAGTTTTCTTGCAGGCCCCGTCAATGAGCAGTTCTTC. Using reference TRBV28 and TRBJ2-1 for the parts outside the CDR3, the full variable domain is DVKVTQSSRYLVKRTGEKVFLECVQDMDHENMFWYRQDPGLGLRLIYFSYDVKMKEKGDIPEGYSVSREKKERFSLILESASTNQTSMYLCASSFLAGPVNEQFFGPGTRLTVL.

The table lists this clonotype with many counts. The chain couples TRBV5-5 to TRBJ2-2; D uncertain. V lost 0 bases and J lost 7, with 7 bases in between. Germline CDR1 SGHKS, CDR2 YYEKEE (reference sequence). This CDR3 is 13 amino acids long. The DNA for the CDR3 is TGTGCCAGCAGCTTGGTGCTCGGCGGGGAGCTGTTTTTT. It translates to CASSLVLGGELFF. The variable domain in full, completed from reference TRBV5-5 and TRBJ2-2, reads DAGVTQSPTHLIKTRGQQVTLRCSPISGHKSVSWYQQVLGQGPQFIFQYYEKEERGRGNFPDRFSARQFPNYSSELNVNALLLGDSALYLCASSLVLGGELFFGEGSRLTVL.

There are many counts of this clonotype. The rearrangement joins TRBV10-3 to TRBJ2-3; TRBD2 matches 7 bases. From germline, CDR1 is ENHRY and CDR2 SYGVKD. J was trimmed by 0 bases and V by 7 bases; bases with no gene match: 7. The CDR3 is made up of 15 amino acids. The CDR3 nucleotides are TGTGCCATCACCGCGGGAGTGACTAGCACAGATACGCAGTATTTT. This codes for CAITAGVTSTDTQYF.

This clonotype has a count of ten or more. The rearrangement joins TRBV5-1 to TRBJ2-3, with 10 bases identical to TRBD1. Germline trimming cut 6 bases from V and 1 base from J; bases unmatched to any gene: 5. The CDR3 consists of 15 residues. Germline V lookup: CDR1 SGHRS, CDR2 YFSETQ. The CDR3, as DNA: TGCGCCAGCAACTCCGGGACAGGGGGCACAGATACGCAGTATTTT. Translating it yields CASNSGTGGTDTQYF.

This clonotype has ten or more counts. V gene TRBV5-6 combines with J gene TRBJ2-3; 7 positions match TRBD2. The CDR3 extends over 16 amino acids. CDR1 is SGHDT and CDR2 is YYEEEE in the germline V gene. V dropped 1 base and J dropped 0; count of bases not matched to a gene: 5. The CDR3 DNA reads as TGTGCCAGCAGCTTGTCTGCGGGAGTGAGCACAGATACGCAGTATTTT. It yields the protein CASSLSAGVSTDTQYF.

This clonotype was detected many times. The chain joins TRBV19 to TRBJ2-1, with D tentatively TRBD2 (6 bases). The length of the CDR3 is 17 residues. The germline V and J ends were trimmed by 7 bases and 6 bases, with 25 bases remaining between them. CDR1 is LNHDA and CDR2 is SQIVND in the germline V gene (reference sequence). CDR3 DNA sequence: TGTGCCAGTAAGAGGAAAGCGGCCCGTGGCGGGATCAATGAGCAGTTCTTC. Protein: CASKRKAARGGINEQFF.

The chain recombines TRBV5-4 with TRBJ2-7, with TRBD1 identical over 10 bases. CDR1 is SGHNT and CDR2 is YYREEE in the germline V gene (reference sequence). The V segment lost 4 bases and the J segment 4 bases; nucleotides outside the gene matches: 8. This CDR3 has 15 amino acids. The CDR3 reads CASSLRGQGGYEQYF. CDR3 sequence (DNA): TGTGCCAGCAGCCTGAGAGGACAGGGGGGGTACGAGCAGTACTTC.

This clonotype was picked up many times. The chain recombines TRBV7-2 with TRBJ2-1; tentatively, D is TRBD2 (6 bases). V was shortened by 5 bases and J by 9 bases, with 23 bases between the two germline ends. The CDR3 covers 16 residues. CDR1 is SGHTA and CDR2 is FQGNSA in the germline V gene. The DNA of the CDR3 is TGTGCCAGCAGCCCTAGAGTACTAGCTGCTGGGGGTGAGCAGTTCTTC. This translates into CASSPRVLAAGGEQFF.

This clonotype was counted at least ten times. V usage is TRBV6-2 or TRBV6-3 and J usage is TRBJ2-7, with 7 bases fitting TRBD1. The CDR3 runs to 13 residues. With 5 bases clipped from V and 6 bases from J, the junction kept 7 bases outside the gene matches. The germline CDR1 and CDR2 sequences are MNHEY and SVGEGT. CDR3 sequence: CASSAYRGLEQYF. The CDR3 DNA reads as TGTGCCAGCAGTGCTTACAGGGGCCTCGAGCAGTACTTC.

There are many counts of this clonotype. The chain links TRBV6-6 to TRBJ2-6; D ambiguous. The CDR3 runs to 15 residues. CDR1 MNHNY and CDR2 SVGAGI come from the germline V gene (reference sequence). V was clipped by 6 bases and J by 0 bases, with 9 bases between them. Here the CDR3 reads CASSKQSSGANVLTF. DNA for the CDR3: TGTGCCAGCAGCAAACAGAGCTCTGGGGCCAACGTCCTGACTTTC.

This clonotype was observed many times. The V and J genes are TRBV29-1 and TRBJ2-5; D is unresolved. V dropped 1 base and J dropped 2 bases, with 8 bases sitting between them. There are 13 residues in the CDR3. Per germline, CDR1 SQVTM and CDR2 ANQGSEA. In DNA, the CDR3 is TGCAGCGTTGAAGGGCGGTTACAAGAGACCCAGTACTTC. Translated: CSVEGRLQETQYF.

At least ten counts were recorded for this clonotype. This rearrangement joins TRBV7-9 to TRBJ2-7; D not resolved. Germline-derived CDR1 and CDR2 are SEHNR and FQNEAQ (reference sequence). This CDR3 contains 13 residues. V lost 1 base and J lost 5, with 9 bases in between. CDR3 in amino acids: CASSLVPGHEQYF. CDR3 DNA sequence: TGTGCCAGCAGCTTAGTCCCGGGCCACGAGCAGTACTTC.

This clonotype was detected many times. This chain joins TRBV20-1 and TRBJ2-3, with TRBD1 identical over 12 bases. CDR1 DFQATT and CDR2 SNEGSKA come from the germline V gene (reference sequence). With 5 bases clipped from V and 2 bases from J, the junction kept 2 bases outside the gene matches. CDR3 length equals 14 residues. CDR3 DNA sequence: TGCAGTGCTGGGACAGGGGGCGCCACAGATACGCAGTATTTT. It is translated as CSAGTGGATDTQYF.

In its sample, this clonotype was seen many times. The chain is built from TRBV19 and TRBJ1-5; TRBD1 aligns across 8 bases. Trimming removed 5 bases from V and 3 bases from J; junction bases left unmatched: 6. CDR3 size: 15 residues. CDR1 is LNHDA and CDR2 is SQIVND in the germline V gene (reference sequence). CDR3 region: CASSVDRGINQPQHF. In DNA, the CDR3 is TGTGCCAGTAGTGTTGACAGGGGTATCAATCAGCCCCAGCATTTT. Looking up the rest from reference TRBV19 and TRBJ1-5 gives the full variable domain: DGGITQSPKYLFRKEGQNVTLSCEQNLNHDAMYWYRQDPGQGLRLIYYSQIVNDFQKGDIAEGYSVSREKKESFPLTVTSAQKNPTAFYLCASSVDRGINQPQHFGDGTRLSIL.

The chain couples TRBV15 to TRBJ2-3; D unresolved. Trimming shortened V by 1 base and J by 2 bases, and 4 bases separated the two germline ends. This CDR3 comprises 13 residues. The germline gives CDR1 LNHNV, CDR2 YYDKDF (reference sequence). The CDR3 here is CATSRASTDTQYF. In nucleotides, the CDR3 is TGTGCCACCAGCAGAGCGTCCACAGATACGCAGTATTTT.

This clonotype came up many times. V usage is TRBV18 and J usage is TRBJ2-7, with D possibly being TRBD2 (5 bases). Germline V lookup: CDR1 KGHSH, CDR2 LQKENI. Trimming left V 0 bases short and J 1 base short, with 10 bases between. The CDR3 sequence is 15 residues long. DNA for the CDR3: TGTGCCAGCTCACCACCGAATCGGGGATCCTACGAGCAGTACTTC. It specifies CASSPPNRGSYEQYF.

This clonotype showed up many times. The chain has TRBV29-1 and TRBJ2-5, with 9 bases matching TRBD1. Germline V gene sequence: CDR1 SQVTM, CDR2 ANQGSEA. Trimming at V came to 8 bases and at J to 5 bases, leaving 9 bases not matched to a gene. CDR3 length: 13 residues. The CDR3 reads CSTGGTGLETQYF. The CDR3 DNA reads TGCAGCACCGGAGGGACAGGGCTGGAGACCCAGTACTTC.

There are many counts of this clonotype. The chain couples TRBV7-8 to TRBJ2-3; 9 nucleotides align to TRBD2. The CDR3 runs to 17 residues. Germline CDR1 and CDR2: SGHVS and FQNEAQ. The junction had 14 bases not matched to a gene; V was cut back by 5 bases and J by 5 bases. The DNA of the CDR3 is TGTGCCAGCAGCCTCCCGTTAGCGGGAGCTCAGCTAGATACGCAGTATTTT. Translating it yields CASSLPLAGAQLDTQYF.

Ten or more counts support this clonotype. This CDR3 is CASRTDRVEYNEQFF. Written as DNA, the CDR3 is TGTGCCAGCAGGACGGACAGGGTAGAGTACAATGAGCAGTTCTTC. The chain joins TRBV25-1 to TRBJ2-1, with 8 bases aligning to TRBD1. Germline values: CDR1 MGHDK, CDR2 SYGVNS. The CDR3 consists of 15 residues. The trim removed 6 bases at V and 4 bases at J, leaving 8 bases unmatched.

This clonotype was observed many times. The chain links TRBV29-1 to TRBJ2-7; TRBD1 agrees at 9 bases. The CDR3 loop spans 12 amino acids. With 6 bases clipped from V and 7 bases from J, the junction kept 7 bases outside the gene matches. Germline V CDR1 and CDR2: SQVTM, ANQGSEA. CDR3 DNA: TGCAGCGTCACAGGGGGCGCAAAAGAGCAGTACTTC. It translates to CSVTGGAKEQYF.

This clonotype was seen ten or more times. The chain has TRBV14 and TRBJ2-1, with D uncertain. Trimming removed 0 bases from V and 9 bases from J, with 12 bases in between. Germline-derived CDR1 and CDR2 are SGHDN and FVKESK. This CDR3 contains 14 residues. The CDR3 sequence is CASSQESLRSEQFF. The CDR3 DNA reads as TGTGCCAGCAGCCAAGAATCCCTTCGGAGTGAGCAGTTCTTC. The variable domain in full, completed from reference TRBV14 and TRBJ2-1, reads EAGVTQFPSHSVIEKGQTVTLRCDPISGHDNLYWYRRVMGKEIKFLLHFVKESKQDESGMPNNRFLAERTGGTYSTLKVQPAELEDSGVYFCASSQESLRSEQFFGPGTRLTVL.

This clonotype was seen many times. This chain uses TRBV14 with TRBJ2-1, with D possibly matching TRBD2 (5 bases). This CDR3 contains 13 residues. Germline V gene data show CDR1 as SGHDN and CDR2 as FVKESK. Trimming left V 0 bases short and J 9 bases short, with 9 bases between. The CDR3 nucleotides read TGTGCCAGCAGCCAAGATTTCGGGGTTGAGCAGTTCTTC. Its translation: CASSQDFGVEQFF.